The present entry profiles one T cell receptor beta chain with its context. Its antigen is currently unknown. How the authors handled the data: Filtering of immunoSEQ junctional sequences could not match full-length read filtering. Assay: immunoSEQ multiplex PCR; the TCRdb copy retains only in-frame clones and omits some. Clone size and V and J calls were adopted from that table, with D and trimming inferred from the DNA. The table lists hundreds of thousands of clones, around 67% of them singletons. Those who donated were healthy HIV-negative adults, with no recent acute infections or vaccinations reported. The data stem from a study of shared clonotypes between healthy human individuals. Study-wide points: For sorted subsets, rarefaction showed incomplete sequencing despite large depth.

Trimming took off 0 bases at V and 7 bases at J, with 13 bases between the two ends. Per germline, CDR1 SEHNR and CDR2 FQNEAQ (reference sequence). The CDR3 consists of 14 residues. The V gene is TRBV7-9, the J gene TRBJ2-7; D is possibly TRBD1 or TRBD2 (6 bases each). The source of this sequence is a woman in her twenties or thirties in good health. Sequencing was carried out using memory CD4+ T cells sorted from blood. Subset defined: CD45RA-negative fraction. The DNA for the CDR3 is TGTGCCAGCAGCTTAGCGGAGGGGGACGGGGAGCAGTACTTC. Protein: CASSLAEGDGEQYF.